This T cell receptor (beta chain) was sequenced during a study of vaccination and CD4 T cells after COVID-19. The germline CDR1 and CDR2 sequences are DFQATT and SNEGSKA (reference sequence). The CDR3 length is 14 residues. The V gene end was trimmed by 4 bases and the J gene end by 10 bases; junction bases not matched to a gene: 10. As for treatment: approximately nine-day PBMC culture with coronavirus spike peptide pools or control peptides (ViraFEST assay). The Oncomine TCR Beta short-read assay was what sequenced the DNA obtained from cultured CD4+ T cells. In TCRdb, the PCR reads were re-called with MiXCR into one record per CDR3 protein. The repertoire holds approximately 18,000 distinct CDR3 sequences, with over 25% as singletons. This clonotype was picked up a small number of times. Its antigen is undetermined.

This chain connects TRBV20-1 to TRBJ2-1, with 10 bases fitting TRBD2. The sample was cultured CD4+ T cells from blood. The TCR comes from a human donor with COVID-19. The CDR3 region has the DNA TGCAGTGCTAAGTGGACTAGCGGCTATTTGGAGCAGTTCTTC. Amino acid sequence: CSAKWTSGYLEQFF.